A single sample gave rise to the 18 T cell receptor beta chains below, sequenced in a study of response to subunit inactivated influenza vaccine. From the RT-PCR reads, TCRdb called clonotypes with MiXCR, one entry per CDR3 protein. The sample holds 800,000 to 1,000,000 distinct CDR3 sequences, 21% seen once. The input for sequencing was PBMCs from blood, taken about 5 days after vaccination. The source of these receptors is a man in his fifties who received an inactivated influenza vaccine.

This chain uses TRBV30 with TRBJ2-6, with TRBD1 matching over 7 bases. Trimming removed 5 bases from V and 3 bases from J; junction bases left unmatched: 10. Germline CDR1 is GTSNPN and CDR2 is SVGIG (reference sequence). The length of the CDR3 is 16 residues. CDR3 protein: CAWEWKGALGANVLTF. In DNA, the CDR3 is TGTGCCTGGGAGTGGAAGGGGGCGCTTGGGGCCAACGTCCTGACTTTC.

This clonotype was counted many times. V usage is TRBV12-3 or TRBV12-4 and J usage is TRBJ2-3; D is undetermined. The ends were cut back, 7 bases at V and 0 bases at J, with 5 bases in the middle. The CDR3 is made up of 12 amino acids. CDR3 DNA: TGTGCCAGCACGGGTAGCACAGATACGCAGTATTTT. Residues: CASTGSTDTQYF.

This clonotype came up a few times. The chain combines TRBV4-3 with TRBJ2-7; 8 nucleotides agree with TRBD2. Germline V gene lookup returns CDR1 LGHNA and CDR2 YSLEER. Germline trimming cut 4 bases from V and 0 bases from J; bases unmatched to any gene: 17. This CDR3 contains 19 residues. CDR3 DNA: TGCGCCAGCAGCCGACAAATCCGAGTGGGACTAGGTTACTCCTACGAGCAGTACTTC. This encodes CASSRQIRVGLGYSYEQYF.

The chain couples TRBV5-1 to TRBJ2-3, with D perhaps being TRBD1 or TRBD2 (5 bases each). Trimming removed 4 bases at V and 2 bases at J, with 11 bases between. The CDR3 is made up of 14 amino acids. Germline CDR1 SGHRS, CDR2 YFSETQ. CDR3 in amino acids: CASSQGTLTDTQYF. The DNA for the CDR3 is TGCGCCAGCAGCCAAGGGACGCTCACAGATACGCAGTATTTT.

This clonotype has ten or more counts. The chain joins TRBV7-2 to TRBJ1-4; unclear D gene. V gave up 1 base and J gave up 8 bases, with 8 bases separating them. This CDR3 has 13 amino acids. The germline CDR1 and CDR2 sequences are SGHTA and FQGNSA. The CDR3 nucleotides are TGTGCCAGCAGCTTAGAGCTGAACGAAAAACTGTTTTTT. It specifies CASSLELNEKLFF.

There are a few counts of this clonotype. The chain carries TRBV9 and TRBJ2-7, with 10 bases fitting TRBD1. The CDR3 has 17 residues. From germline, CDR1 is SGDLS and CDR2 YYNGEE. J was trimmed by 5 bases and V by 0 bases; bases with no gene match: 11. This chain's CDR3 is CASSVDPGTGARDEQYF. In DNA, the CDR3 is TGTGCCAGCAGCGTAGACCCCGGGACAGGGGCCAGGGACGAGCAGTACTTC.

CDR3: CASSPPKATGANVLTF. The DNA of the CDR3 is TGCGCCAGCAGCCCCCCAAAGGCCACTGGGGCCAACGTCCTGACTTTC. This chain links TRBV4-3 with TRBJ2-6; D is ambiguous. This CDR3 comprises 16 residues. V was pared by 4 bases and J by 2 bases, with 12 bases between. Germline lookup yields CDR1 LGHNA and CDR2 YSLEER.

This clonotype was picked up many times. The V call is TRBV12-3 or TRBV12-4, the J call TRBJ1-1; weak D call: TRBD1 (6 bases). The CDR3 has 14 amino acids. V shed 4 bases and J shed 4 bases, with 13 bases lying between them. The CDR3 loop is CASSSERGFTEAFF. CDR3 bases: TGTGCCAGCAGTTCCGAAAGGGGGTTCACTGAAGCTTTCTTT.

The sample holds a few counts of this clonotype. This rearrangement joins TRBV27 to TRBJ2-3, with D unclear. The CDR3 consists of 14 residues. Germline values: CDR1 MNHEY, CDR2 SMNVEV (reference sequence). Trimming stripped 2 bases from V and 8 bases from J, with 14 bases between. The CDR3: CASSLTVMAVTQYF. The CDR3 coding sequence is TGTGCCAGCAGTTTAACGGTCATGGCAGTTACGCAGTATTTT.

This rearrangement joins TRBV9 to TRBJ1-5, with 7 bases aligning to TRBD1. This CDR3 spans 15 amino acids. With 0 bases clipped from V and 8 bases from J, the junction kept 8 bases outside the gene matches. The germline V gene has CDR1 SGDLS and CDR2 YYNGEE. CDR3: CASSVGQGGFEPQHF. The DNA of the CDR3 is TGTGCCAGCAGCGTAGGACAGGGAGGGTTTGAGCCCCAGCATTTT.

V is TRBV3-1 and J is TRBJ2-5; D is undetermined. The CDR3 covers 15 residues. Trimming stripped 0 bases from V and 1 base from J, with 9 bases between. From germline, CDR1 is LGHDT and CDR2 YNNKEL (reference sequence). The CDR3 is CASSQDPWTQETQYF. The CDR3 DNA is TGTGCCAGCAGCCAAGATCCCTGGACCCAAGAGACCCAGTACTTC.

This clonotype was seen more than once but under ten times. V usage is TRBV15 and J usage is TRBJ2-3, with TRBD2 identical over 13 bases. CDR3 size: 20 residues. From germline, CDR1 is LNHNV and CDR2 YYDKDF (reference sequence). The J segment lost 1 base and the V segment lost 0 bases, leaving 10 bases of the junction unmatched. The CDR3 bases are TGTGCCACCAGCAGAGATAGACTAGCGGGAGGAGTGAAAGGCACAGATACGCAGTATTTT. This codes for CATSRDRLAGGVKGTDTQYF.

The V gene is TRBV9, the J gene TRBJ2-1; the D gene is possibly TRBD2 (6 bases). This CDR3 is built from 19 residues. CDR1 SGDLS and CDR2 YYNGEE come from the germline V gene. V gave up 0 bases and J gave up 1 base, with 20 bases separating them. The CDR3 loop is CASSVAPSFSGTSYNEQFF. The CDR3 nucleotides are TGTGCCAGCAGCGTAGCCCCAAGTTTTTCGGGGACTTCCTACAATGAGCAGTTCTTC. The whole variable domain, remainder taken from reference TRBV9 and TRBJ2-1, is DSGVTQTPKHLITATGQRVTLRCSPRSGDLSVYWYQQSLDQGLQFLIQYYNGEERAKGNILERFSAQQFPDLHSELNLSSLELGDSALYFCASSVAPSFSGTSYNEQFFGPGTRLTVL.

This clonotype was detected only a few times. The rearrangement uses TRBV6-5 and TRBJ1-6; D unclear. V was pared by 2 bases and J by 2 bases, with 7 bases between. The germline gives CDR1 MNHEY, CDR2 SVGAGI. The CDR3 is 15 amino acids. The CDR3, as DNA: TGTGCCAGCAGTTACGGGCAGGCCTATAATTCACCCCTCCACTTT. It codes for CASSYGQAYNSPLHF.

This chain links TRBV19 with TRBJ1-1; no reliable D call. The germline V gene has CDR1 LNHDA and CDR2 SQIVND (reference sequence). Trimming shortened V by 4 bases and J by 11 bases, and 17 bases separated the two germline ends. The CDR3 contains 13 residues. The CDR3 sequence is CASSNPSRNPAFF. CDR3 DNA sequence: TGTGCCAGTAGTAACCCCTCCCGAAATCCGGCTTTCTTT.

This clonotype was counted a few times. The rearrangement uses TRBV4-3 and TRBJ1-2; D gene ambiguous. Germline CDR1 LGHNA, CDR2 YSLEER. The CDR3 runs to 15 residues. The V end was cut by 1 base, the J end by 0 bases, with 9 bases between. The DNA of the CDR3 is TGCGCCAGCAGCCAAGTTCCGGGATCTAACTATGGCTACACCTTC. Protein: CASSQVPGSNYGYTF.

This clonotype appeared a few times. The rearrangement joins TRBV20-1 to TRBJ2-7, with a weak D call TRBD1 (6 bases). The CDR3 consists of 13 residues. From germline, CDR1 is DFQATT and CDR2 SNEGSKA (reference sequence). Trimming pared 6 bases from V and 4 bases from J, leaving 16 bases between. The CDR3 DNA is TGCAGTGCCACCTCGGGACAAACGTACGAGCAGTACTTC. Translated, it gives CSATSGQTYEQYF.

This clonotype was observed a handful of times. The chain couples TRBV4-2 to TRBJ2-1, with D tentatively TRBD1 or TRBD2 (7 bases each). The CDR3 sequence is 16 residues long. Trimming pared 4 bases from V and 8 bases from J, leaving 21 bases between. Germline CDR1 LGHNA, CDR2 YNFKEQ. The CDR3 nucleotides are TGTGCCAGCAGCCTACAAGGGGAGGGGGCTCTTTATGAGCAGTTCTTC. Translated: CASSLQGEGALYEQFF.